This TCR beta chain was sequenced during a study of blood T cell repertoires in COVID-19. Study details: Italy, Spain and the United States were the sources of the convalescent and acute COVID-19 samples. T cells, B-cell-depleted T cells, or PBMCs provided the cDNA or gDNA that served as material.

Original data processing: Nucleated cell number was recorded as an estimate derived from reference gene primer amplification. Generated by immunoSEQ multiplex PCR, the TCRdb table keeps only in-frame clones and is missing some. D and trimming come from the DNA, and the V and J calls and clone size come from that table. The sample records about 140,000 clones, 70% to 90% being singletons. The TCR sequence derives from a human donor with acute or convalescent COVID-19. The donor label of this sample is uncertain. The source material was peripheral blood.

In nucleotides, the CDR3 is TGTGCCAGCAGTTTCCAAGGGGGGGCTGAAGCTTTCTTT. This gives the protein CASSFQGGAEAFF. The chain joins TRBV27 to TRBJ1-1; D is perhaps TRBD1 (6 bases). Germline V lookup: CDR1 MNHEY, CDR2 SMNVEV (reference sequence). Trimming removed 3 bases at V and 6 bases at J, with 11 bases between. The CDR3 runs 13 residues.